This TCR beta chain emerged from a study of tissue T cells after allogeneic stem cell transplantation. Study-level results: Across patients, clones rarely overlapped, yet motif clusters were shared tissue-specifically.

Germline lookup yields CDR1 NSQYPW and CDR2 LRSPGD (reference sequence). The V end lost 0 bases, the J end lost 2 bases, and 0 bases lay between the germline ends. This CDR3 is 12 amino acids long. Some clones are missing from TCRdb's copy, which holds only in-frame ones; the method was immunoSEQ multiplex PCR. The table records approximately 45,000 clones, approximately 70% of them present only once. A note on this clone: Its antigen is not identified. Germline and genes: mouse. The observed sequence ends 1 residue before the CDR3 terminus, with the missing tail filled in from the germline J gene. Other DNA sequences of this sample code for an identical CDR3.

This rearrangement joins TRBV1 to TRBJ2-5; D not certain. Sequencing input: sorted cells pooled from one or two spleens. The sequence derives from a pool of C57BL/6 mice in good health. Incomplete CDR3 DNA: TGCACCTGCAGTGCAGACCAAGACACCCAGTAC. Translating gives CTCSADQDTQY. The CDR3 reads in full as CTCSADQDTQYF. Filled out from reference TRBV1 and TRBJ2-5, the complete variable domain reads VTLLEQNPRWRLVPRGQAVNLRCILKNSQYPWMSWYQQDLQKQLQWLFTLRSPGDKEVKSLPGADYLATRVTDTELRLQVANMSQGRTLYCTCSADQDTQYFGPGTRLLVL.